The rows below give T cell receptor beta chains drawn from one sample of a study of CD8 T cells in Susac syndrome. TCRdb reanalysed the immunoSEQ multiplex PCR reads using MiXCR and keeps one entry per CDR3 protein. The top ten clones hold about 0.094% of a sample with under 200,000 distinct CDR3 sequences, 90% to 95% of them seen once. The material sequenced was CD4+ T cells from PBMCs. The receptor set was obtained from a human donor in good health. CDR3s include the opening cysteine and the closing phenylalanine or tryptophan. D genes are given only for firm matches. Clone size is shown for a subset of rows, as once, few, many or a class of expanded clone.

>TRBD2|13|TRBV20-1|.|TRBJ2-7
TGCAGTGCCAGACTAGCGGGGCAATACGAGCAGTACTTC
CSARLAGQYEQYF
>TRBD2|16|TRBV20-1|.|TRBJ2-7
TGCAGTGCTAGAGATGGGAGGAGCGGGGGAGTCTACGAGCAGTACTTC
CSARDGRSGGVYEQYF
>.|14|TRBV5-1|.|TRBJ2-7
TGCGCCAGCAGATCCCAGGGTGCGTCCGGCGAGCAGTACTTC
CASRSQGASGEQYF
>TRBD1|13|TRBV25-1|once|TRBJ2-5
TGTGCCAGCAGTGAACAGGGGGAAGAGACCCAGTACTTC
CASSEQGEETQYF
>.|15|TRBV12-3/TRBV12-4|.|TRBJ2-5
TGTGCCAGCAGTTTGGTGCGGGACTTACAAGAGACCCAGTACTTC
CASSLVRDLQETQYF
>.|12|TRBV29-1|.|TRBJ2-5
TGCAGCGTCGCGCGCGGGGAAGAGACCCAGTACTTC
CSVARGEETQYF
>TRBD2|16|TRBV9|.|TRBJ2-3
TGTGCCAGCAGCGTTACAAGCGGGAGTGGCGGAGATACGCAGTATTTT
CASSVTSGSGGDTQYF
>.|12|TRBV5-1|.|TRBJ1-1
TGCGCCAGCAGACGGCAGAACACTGAAGCTTTCTTT
CASRRQNTEAFF
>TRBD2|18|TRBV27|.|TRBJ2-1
TGTGCCAGCGTTCGAGGGCAGGACCTAGCGGGGGGGCGGTATGAGCAGTTCTTC
CASVRGQDLAGGRYEQFF
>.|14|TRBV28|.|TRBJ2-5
TGTGCCAGCAGTTTTCCCCCCGCGCCCGGGACCCAGTACTTC
CASSFPPAPGTQYF
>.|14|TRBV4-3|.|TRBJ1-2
TGCGCCAGCAGCCAAGCCAGGGGAGACTATGGCTACACCTTC
CASSQARGDYGYTF
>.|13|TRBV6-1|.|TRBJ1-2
TGTGCCAGCAGTGAAGTGGGAATTGGGGGCTACACCTTC
CASSEVGIGGYTF
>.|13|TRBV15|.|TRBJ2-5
TGTGCCACCAGCAGAGTCAACCGGGAGACCCAGTACTTC
CATSRVNRETQYF
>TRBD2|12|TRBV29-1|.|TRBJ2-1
TGCAGTATAGCGGGATCGTACAATGAGCAGTTCTTC
CSIAGSYNEQFF
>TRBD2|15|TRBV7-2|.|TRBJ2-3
TGTGCCAGCAGCTTGACTAGCGGTGAGCCAGATACGCAGTATTTT
CASSLTSGEPDTQYF
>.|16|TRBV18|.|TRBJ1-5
TGTGCCAGCTCACCCATGCCGGGGCAGGTAAATCAGCCCCAGCATTTT
CASSPMPGQVNQPQHF
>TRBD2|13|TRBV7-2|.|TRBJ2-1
TGTGCCAGCAGAAAACTAGCGGGAGGAGAGCAGTTCTTC
CASRKLAGGEQFF
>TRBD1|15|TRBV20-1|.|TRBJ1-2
TGCAGTGCTAGAGAGGAGACAGGGCGTAACTATGGCTACACCTTC
CSAREETGRNYGYTF
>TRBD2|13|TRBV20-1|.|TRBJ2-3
TGCAGTGCTAGAAGTCCTAGCGGGTATACGCAGTATTTT
CSARSPSGYTQYF
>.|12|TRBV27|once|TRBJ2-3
TGTGCCAGCAGTTTTGAATTCGGTACGCAGTATTTT
CASSFEFGTQYF
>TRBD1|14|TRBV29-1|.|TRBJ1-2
TGCAGCGTTGAAAGGGACAGATCCCCAACTGGCTACACCTTC
CSVERDRSPTGYTF
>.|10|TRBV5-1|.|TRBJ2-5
TGCGCCAGCTTGGGGGAGACCCAGTACTTC
CASLGETQYF
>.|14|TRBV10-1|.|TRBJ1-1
TGCGCCAGCAGTGAGGAAGCAGCGAACACTGAAGCTTTCTTT
CASSEEAANTEAFF
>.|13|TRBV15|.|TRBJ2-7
TGTGCCACCAGCTCCCAGCCCCCTTACGAGCAGTACTTC
CATSSQPPYEQYF
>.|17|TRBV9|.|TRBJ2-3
TGTGCCAGCAGCGTAGTCGGGTCCCCGTCGGGCACAGATACGCAGTATTTT
CASSVVGSPSGTDTQYF
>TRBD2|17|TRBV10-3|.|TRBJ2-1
TGTGCCATCAGTGAGTCAGGGAGCGGGAGGGCCCGGAATGAGCAGTTCTTC
CAISESGSGRARNEQFF
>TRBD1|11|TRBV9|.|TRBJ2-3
TGTGCCAGCAGTCAACAGGGGCCGCAGTATTTT
CASSQQGPQYF
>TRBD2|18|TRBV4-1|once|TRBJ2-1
TGCGCCAGCAGCCAGGGACTAGCGGGAGGGCCGAGCCGCAATGAGCAGTTCTTC
CASSQGLAGGPSRNEQFF
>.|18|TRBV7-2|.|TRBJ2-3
TGTGCCAGCAGCCCCCGCCGGGGCGGGCGGGGTGGGACAGATACGCAGTATTTT
CASSPRRGGRGGTDTQYF
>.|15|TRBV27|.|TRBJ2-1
TGTGCCAGCAGTTTCGAGGTCAGGGACTACAATGAGCAGTTCTTC
CASSFEVRDYNEQFF
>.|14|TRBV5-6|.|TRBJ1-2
TGTGCCAGCAGCTTGGACAGGGCGGGCTATGGCTACACCTTC
CASSLDRAGYGYTF
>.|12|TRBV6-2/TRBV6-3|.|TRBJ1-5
TGTGCCAGCAGTTACTCTGATCAGCCCCAGCATTTT
CASSYSDQPQHF
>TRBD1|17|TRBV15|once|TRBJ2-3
TGTGCCACCAGCAGGTACAGGGGGCTTGGAAGCACAGATACGCAGTATTTT
CATSRYRGLGSTDTQYF
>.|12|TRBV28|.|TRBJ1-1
TGTGCCAGCAGTTATTGGGAAACTGAAGCTTTCTTT
CASSYWETEAFF